The rows below give T cell receptor beta chains drawn from one sample of a study of neurological immune-mediated disorders. TCRdb recomputed calls from the 5' RACE reads with MiXCR, one row per CDR3 protein. The sample contains more than 30,000 distinct CDR3 sequences, 10% to 15% of which appear only once. The source material was PBMCs. Every receptor here comes from a woman aged 35 to 49 in good health. CDR3s include the opening cysteine and the closing phenylalanine or tryptophan. A D gene is named only where the DNA matches it firmly. A clone size is listed for some rows: how often the clone was seen (once, few, many), or a class if it is expanded.

size	J	D	V	CDR3	DNA
medium-sized	TRBJ2-1	TRBD2	TRBV20-1	CSARSGRAGNEQFF	TGCAGTGCTAGAAGCGGGAGGGCCGGAAATGAGCAGTTCTTC
many	TRBJ2-7	NA	TRBV24-1	CATSDLSGFYEQYF	TGTGCCACCAGTGATTTGTCCGGTTTCTACGAGCAGTACTTC
many	TRBJ2-7	NA	TRBV20-1	CSAQSDRTDSSYEQYF	TGCAGTGCCCAATCCGACAGGACCGACAGCTCCTACGAGCAGTACTTC
many	TRBJ1-2	NA	TRBV5-5	CASSHLPRPDNYGYTF	TGTGCCAGCAGCCATTTGCCTCGACCGGATAACTATGGCTACACCTTC
many	TRBJ2-1	NA	TRBV5-1	CASSLGRNYNEQFF	TGCGCCAGCAGCTTGGGACGGAATTACAATGAGCAGTTCTTC
many	TRBJ2-7	TRBD2	TRBV4-3	CASSQRAGGYYEQYF	TGCGCCAGCAGCCAGCGGGCGGGAGGGTACTACGAGCAGTACTTC
NA	TRBJ2-1	NA	TRBV10-3	CAIASGATYNEQFF	TGTGCCATCGCTTCGGGAGCGACCTACAATGAGCAGTTCTTC
many	TRBJ1-1	NA	TRBV18	CASSPLGDTEAFF	TGTGCCAGCTCACCTCTGGGGGACACTGAAGCTTTCTTT
many	TRBJ1-1	NA	TRBV12-3/TRBV12-4	CASSLVLAMNTEAFF	TGTGCCAGCAGTTTAGTCTTGGCCATGAACACTGAAGCTTTCTTT
NA	TRBJ2-1	NA	TRBV15	CATSRGRGLYNEQFF	TGTGCCACCAGCAGAGGCCGGGGGCTTTACAATGAGCAGTTCTTC
NA	TRBJ1-2	NA	TRBV7-9	CASSLALAGDSENYGYTF	TGTGCCAGCAGCTTAGCGTTGGCAGGGGACTCTGAGAACTATGGCTACACCTTC
many	TRBJ2-2	NA	TRBV7-2	CASSPRVRLTGELFF	TGTGCCAGCAGCCCTAGGGTCAGACTCACCGGGGAGCTGTTTTTT
many	TRBJ2-2	NA	TRBV20-1	CSAAPTDPAGELFF	TGCAGTGCTGCTCCGACGGACCCGGCCGGGGAGCTGTTTTTT
many	TRBJ2-1	TRBD1	TRBV20-1	CSARDSRGRGNEQFF	TGCAGTGCTAGAGATTCAAGGGGGCGCGGCAATGAGCAGTTCTTC
NA	TRBJ2-2	TRBD1	TRBV7-8	CASSPRGQGGGELFF	TGTGCCAGCAGCCCGAGGGGACAGGGGGGCGGGGAGCTGTTTTTT
many	TRBJ2-5	NA	TRBV12-3/TRBV12-4	CASSLGAGALRETQYF	TGTGCCAGCAGTTTAGGGGCGGGGGCGCTGAGAGAGACCCAGTACTTC
many	TRBJ1-2	NA	TRBV7-9	CASSLEVGYTF	TGTGCCAGCAGCTTAGAGGTTGGCTACACCTTC
few	TRBJ2-6	NA	TRBV5-6	CASSLAGSGANVLTF	TGTGCCAGCAGCTTGGCGGGCTCTGGGGCCAACGTCCTGACTTTC
many	TRBJ2-1	TRBD2	TRBV5-1	CASSWGGGVYNNEQFF	TGCGCCAGCAGCTGGGGGGGGGGAGTATACAACAATGAGCAGTTCTTC
many	TRBJ1-5	TRBD1	TRBV5-1	CASSFLTGDSNQPQHF	TGCGCCAGCAGCTTTCTTACAGGGGATAGCAATCAGCCCCAGCATTTT